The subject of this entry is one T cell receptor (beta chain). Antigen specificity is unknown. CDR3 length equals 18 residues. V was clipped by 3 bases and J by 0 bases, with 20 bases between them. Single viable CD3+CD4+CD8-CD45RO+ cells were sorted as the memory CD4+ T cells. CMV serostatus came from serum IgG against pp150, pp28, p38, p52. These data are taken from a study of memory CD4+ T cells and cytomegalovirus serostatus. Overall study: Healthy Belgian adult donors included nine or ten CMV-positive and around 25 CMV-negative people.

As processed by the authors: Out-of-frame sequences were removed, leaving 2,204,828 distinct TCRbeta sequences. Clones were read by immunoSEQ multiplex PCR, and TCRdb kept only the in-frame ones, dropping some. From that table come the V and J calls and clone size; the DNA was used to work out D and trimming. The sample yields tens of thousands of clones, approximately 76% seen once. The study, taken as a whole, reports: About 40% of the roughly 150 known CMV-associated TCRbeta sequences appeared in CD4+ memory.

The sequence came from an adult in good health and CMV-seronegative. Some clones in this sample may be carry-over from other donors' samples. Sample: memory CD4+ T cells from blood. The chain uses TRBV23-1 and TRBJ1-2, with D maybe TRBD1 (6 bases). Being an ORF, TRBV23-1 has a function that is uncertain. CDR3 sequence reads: CASSHRHGDNFANYGYTF. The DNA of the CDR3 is TGCGCCAGCAGTCACCGTCACGGGGACAACTTTGCTAACTATGGCTACACCTTC.